This T cell receptor (beta chain) appears in the sequencing data of a study of pediatric ulcerative colitis. Trimming cost V 3 bases and J 0 bases; bases outside gene matches: 9. Germline V lookup: CDR1 SGHRS, CDR2 YFSETQ. The CDR3 length is 17 residues. The table came from immunoSEQ multiplex PCR; TCRdb's copy has only in-frame clones and leaves some out. The sample carries 35,000 to 45,000 clones, around four fifths recorded once. This clonotype originated in a girl aged 5 to 17 with moderate ulcerative colitis. This rearrangement joins TRBV5-1 to TRBJ2-7, with 10 bases lining up with TRBD2. Sequencing was done on a sample of blood. In DNA, the CDR3 is TGCGCCAGCAGCTGGACTAGCGGAGGTGTTAACTCCTACGAGCAGTACTTC. Protein product: CASSWTSGGVNSYEQYF.